The source of this TCR beta chain is a study of cytomegalovirus exposure and HLA in healthy donors. Losses at the gene ends were 3 bases for V and 5 bases for J; bases not matched to a gene: 7. CDR3 size: 16 residues. The germline V gene encodes CDR1 MNHEY and CDR2 SVGAGI. Note on this clone: In the same sample, other DNA sequences code for this CDR3.

Primers included in the PCR were 60 Vbeta and 13 Jbeta primers. The protocol was immunoSEQ multiplex PCR, while the TCRdb copy is restricted to in-frame clones and leaves out a portion. Counted here are 100,000 to 120,000 clones, 76% occurring once; the ten biggest clones make up around 15%. V is TRBV6-5 and J is TRBJ2-5; TRBD1 matches at 12 bases. The clonotype comes from a man younger than 40 in good health and CMV-seropositive. The sequencing sample was made of PBMCs. The CDR3 here is CASSYRDRGRGETQYF. In DNA, the CDR3 is TGTGCCAGCAGTTATAGGGACAGGGGGCGCGGGGAGACCCAGTACTTC.